The clone carrying this T cell receptor (beta chain) was counted between two and nine times. Antigen unknown. Unmatched junction bases numbered 11, after V lost 7 bases and J lost 8 bases. The CDR3 runs 15 residues. Germline CDR1 and CDR2: SNHLY and FYNNEI. The data stem from a study of cytomegalovirus exposure and HLA in healthy donors. Study as a whole: An earlier analysis identified approximately 120 million unique TCR beta sequences in 150 million to 200 million T cells. Membership in the Caucasian-associated ancestry cluster was found for about 80% of 300 to 400 genotyped donors.

In the PCR, 60 Vbeta and 13 Jbeta primers were used. Generated by immunoSEQ multiplex PCR, the TCRdb table keeps only in-frame clones and is missing some. This sample has approximately 90,000 clones, with approximately 77% found just once. The study's findings and limits: Generally TCR sequences proved uncommon, though certain public TCRs appeared in numerous donors. Later analysis suggested links between common viral pathogens and several top significant clusters.

This receptor was identified in a man aged 30 to 45 in good health and CMV-seronegative. The rearrangement uses TRBV2 and TRBJ1-6; 7 nucleotides align to TRBD1. Sequenced sample: PBMCs. The CDR3 loop is CASIRGDSRYSPLHF. In nucleotides, the CDR3 is TGTGCCAGCATAAGAGGGGACAGTAGGTATTCACCCCTCCACTTT.